One sample yielded the 3 T cell receptor beta chains listed below, sequenced in a study of CD8+CD57+ T cells in acquired aplastic anemia. Genomic DNA was employed as the template in profiling TCR beta VDJ and CDR3. MiXCR was run by TCRdb on the reads, yielding one entry per CDR3 protein. Of approximately 250,000 distinct CDR3 sequences listed, 70% to 85% were seen once; the top ten hold less than 50%. Sequenced patients had shown CD8+CD57+ cell expansion by flow cytometry. The specimen sequenced was sorted CD4+, CD8+, or CD8+CD57+ T cells (not recorded which) from PBMCs. The receptors stem from a human donor with aplastic anemia.

In its sample, this clonotype was seen once. One end of the junction fails to match germline, which may point to a read error. This chain uses TRBV2 with TRBJ1-2; 10 bases map to TRBD1. Germline V gene lookup returns CDR1 SNHLY and CDR2 FYNNEI. This CDR3 is 16 amino acids long. The CDR3 spells CASSARDRGLAYDYTF. In nucleotides, the CDR3 is TGTGCCAGCAGTGCACGGGACAGGGGCTTGGCCTATGACTACACCTTC.

This chain connects TRBV5-4 to TRBJ2-1; 7 bases map to TRBD2. With V trimmed by 2 bases and J by 3 bases, 8 bases remained unmatched. In germline, CDR1 is SGHNT, CDR2 YYREEE (reference sequence). CDR3 length equals 16 residues. The CDR3 DNA sequence: TGTGCCAGCAGCTTTCAAAGGCGGGGGTACTACAATGAGCAGTTCTTC. It translates to CASSFQRRGYYNEQFF.

The chain couples TRBV9 to TRBJ2-5; D possibly corresponds to TRBD2 (5 bases). This CDR3 spans 18 amino acids. Germline assignment: CDR1 SGDLS and CDR2 YYNGEE. V lost 5 bases, J lost 5 bases, and 28 bases lay in between. The CDR3, as DNA: TGTGCCAGCAGTCCCGGGTGGATTTTGGACGGGGATTTCGAGACCCAGTACTTC. Amino acids: CASSPGWILDGDFETQYF.